Each of the 6 T cell receptor beta chains below was sequenced from the same sample in a study of early T cells in non-severe SARS-CoV-2 infection. MiXCR, applied by TCRdb to the 5' RACE reads, yields one record per CDR3 protein. In the table there are about 83,000 distinct CDR3 sequences, about 10% of which are singletons. The input for sequencing was whole blood, taken at baseline. The receptors come from an adult who was a healthcare worker with PCR-confirmed SARS-CoV-2 infection or an uninfected control (not recorded which).

The rearrangement joins TRBV15 to TRBJ2-7; D could derive from TRBD1 or TRBD2 (6 bases each). Deletions cut 8 bases from V and 0 bases from J, with 14 bases between. The CDR3 length is 14 residues. Germline CDR1 reads LNHNV; CDR2 reads YYDKDF (reference sequence). The CDR3 region is CATSWRGHSYEQYF. CDR3 nucleotide sequence: TGTGCCACCTCGTGGAGGGGACACTCCTACGAGCAGTACTTC. The whole variable domain, filled in from reference TRBV15 and TRBJ2-7, reads DAMVIQNPRYQVTQFGKPVTLSCSQTLNHNVMYWYQQKSSQAPKLLFHYYDKDFNNEADTPDNFQSRRPNTSFCFLDIRSPGLGDTAMYLCATSWRGHSYEQYFGPGTRLTVT.

The sample holds a few counts of this clonotype. This rearrangement joins TRBV5-1 to TRBJ2-5; D is tentatively TRBD1 or TRBD2 (6 bases each). Trimming removed 4 bases at V and 3 bases at J, with 10 bases between. There are 13 residues in the CDR3. Germline V gene sequence: CDR1 SGHRS, CDR2 YFSETQ. CDR3 nucleotide sequence: TGCGCCAGCAGCAATAGGGGGGAAGAGACCCAGTACTTC. Residues: CASSNRGEETQYF.

This clonotype has at least ten counts. This rearrangement joins TRBV7-2 to TRBJ2-1; 8 bases match TRBD2. The J segment lost 3 bases and the V segment lost 0 bases, leaving 1 base of the junction unmatched. The CDR3 sequence is 15 residues long. The germline V gene has CDR1 SGHTA and CDR2 FQGNSA. The CDR3: CASSLASGNYNEQFF. The CDR3 DNA sequence: TGTGCCAGCAGCTTAGCTAGCGGGAACTACAATGAGCAGTTCTTC.

This clonotype has more than one count but fewer than ten. This chain uses TRBV20-1 with TRBJ2-3; no clear D gene. The CDR3 contains 12 residues. The germline V gene has CDR1 DFQATT and CDR2 SNEGSKA (reference sequence). V was clipped by 4 bases and J by 4 bases, with 9 bases between them. The CDR3 DNA reads as TGCAGTGCTACCCCTACCTCAGATACGCAGTATTTT. Translating it yields CSATPTSDTQYF.

This clonotype was counted at least ten times. J is TRBJ2-5 and V is TRBV10-3; 11 positions match TRBD2. V lost 4 bases and J lost 5; bases outside the gene matches: 6. Germline CDR1 reads ENHRY; CDR2 reads SYGVKD. There are 15 residues in the CDR3. The CDR3 protein is CAISATSGMSETQYF. The DNA for the CDR3 is TGTGCCATCAGTGCGACTAGCGGGATGTCGGAGACCCAGTACTTC.

In its sample, this clonotype was seen a few times. An end of the junction does not agree with germline; a read error may underlie this. This sequence joins TRBV27 and TRBJ2-2, with TRBD2 matching 12 bases. The CDR3 length is 15 residues. Per germline, CDR1 MNHEY and CDR2 SMNVEV (reference sequence). The CDR3 loop is CASLRLAGDPGELFF. DNA for the CDR3: TGTGCCAGTTTAAGACTAGCGGGAGATCCCGGAGAGCTGTTTTTT.